This entry is about one TCR beta chain. The germline CDR1 and CDR2 sequences are SGDLS and YYNGEE. Trimming took 3 bases from V and 1 from J, leaving 11 bases between them. CDR3 length equals 15 residues. The method was immunoSEQ multiplex PCR; TCRdb's version includes in-frame clones alone and lacks a portion of them. This sample yields approximately 180,000 clones, of which 80% to 90% are seen a single time; around 3.3% belongs to the top ten. The data originate from a study of blood T cell repertoires in COVID-19. The J gene is TRBJ1-3, the V gene TRBV9; no firm D call. The TCR was taken from a man in his 60s with acute or convalescent COVID-19. Sequencing was carried out using peripheral blood. The CDR3 DNA follows: TGTGCCAGCAGCGGAGTTGCCTTTTCTGGAAACACCATATATTTT. This codes for CASSGVAFSGNTIYF.